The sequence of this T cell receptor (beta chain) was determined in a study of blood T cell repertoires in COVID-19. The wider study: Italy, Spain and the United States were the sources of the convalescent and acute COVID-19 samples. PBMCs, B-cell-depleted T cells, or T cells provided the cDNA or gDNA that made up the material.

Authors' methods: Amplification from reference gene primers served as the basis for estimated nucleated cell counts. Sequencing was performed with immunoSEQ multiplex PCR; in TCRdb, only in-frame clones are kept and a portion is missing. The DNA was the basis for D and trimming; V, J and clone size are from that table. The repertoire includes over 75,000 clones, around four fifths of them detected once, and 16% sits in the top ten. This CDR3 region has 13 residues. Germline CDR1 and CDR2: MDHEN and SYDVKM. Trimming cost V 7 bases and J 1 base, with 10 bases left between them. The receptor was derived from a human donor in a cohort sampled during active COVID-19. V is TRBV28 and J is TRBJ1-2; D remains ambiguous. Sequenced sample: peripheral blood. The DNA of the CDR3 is TGTGCCAGCATACGGGGTGGTAACTATGGCTACACCTTC. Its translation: CASIRGGNYGYTF.